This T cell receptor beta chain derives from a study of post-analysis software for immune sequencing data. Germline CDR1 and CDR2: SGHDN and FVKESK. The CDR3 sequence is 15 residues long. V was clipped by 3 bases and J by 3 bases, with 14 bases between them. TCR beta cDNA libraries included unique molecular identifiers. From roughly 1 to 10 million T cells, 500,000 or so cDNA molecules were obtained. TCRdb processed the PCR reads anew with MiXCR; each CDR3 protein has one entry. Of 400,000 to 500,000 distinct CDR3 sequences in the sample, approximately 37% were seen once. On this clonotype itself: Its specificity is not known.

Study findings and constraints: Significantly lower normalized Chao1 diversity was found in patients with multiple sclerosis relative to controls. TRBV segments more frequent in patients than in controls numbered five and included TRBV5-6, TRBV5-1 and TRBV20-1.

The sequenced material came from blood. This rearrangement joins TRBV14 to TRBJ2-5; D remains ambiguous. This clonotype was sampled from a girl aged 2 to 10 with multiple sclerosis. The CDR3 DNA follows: TGTGCCAGCAGCCAGTATGGTCAGGCAAAAGAGACCCAGTACTTC. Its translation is CASSQYGQAKETQYF. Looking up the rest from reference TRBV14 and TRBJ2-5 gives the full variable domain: EAGVTQFPSHSVIEKGQTVTLRCDPISGHDNLYWYRRVMGKEIKFLLHFVKESKQDESGMPNNRFLAERTGGTYSTLKVQPAELEDSGVYFCASSQYGQAKETQYFGPGTRLLVL.